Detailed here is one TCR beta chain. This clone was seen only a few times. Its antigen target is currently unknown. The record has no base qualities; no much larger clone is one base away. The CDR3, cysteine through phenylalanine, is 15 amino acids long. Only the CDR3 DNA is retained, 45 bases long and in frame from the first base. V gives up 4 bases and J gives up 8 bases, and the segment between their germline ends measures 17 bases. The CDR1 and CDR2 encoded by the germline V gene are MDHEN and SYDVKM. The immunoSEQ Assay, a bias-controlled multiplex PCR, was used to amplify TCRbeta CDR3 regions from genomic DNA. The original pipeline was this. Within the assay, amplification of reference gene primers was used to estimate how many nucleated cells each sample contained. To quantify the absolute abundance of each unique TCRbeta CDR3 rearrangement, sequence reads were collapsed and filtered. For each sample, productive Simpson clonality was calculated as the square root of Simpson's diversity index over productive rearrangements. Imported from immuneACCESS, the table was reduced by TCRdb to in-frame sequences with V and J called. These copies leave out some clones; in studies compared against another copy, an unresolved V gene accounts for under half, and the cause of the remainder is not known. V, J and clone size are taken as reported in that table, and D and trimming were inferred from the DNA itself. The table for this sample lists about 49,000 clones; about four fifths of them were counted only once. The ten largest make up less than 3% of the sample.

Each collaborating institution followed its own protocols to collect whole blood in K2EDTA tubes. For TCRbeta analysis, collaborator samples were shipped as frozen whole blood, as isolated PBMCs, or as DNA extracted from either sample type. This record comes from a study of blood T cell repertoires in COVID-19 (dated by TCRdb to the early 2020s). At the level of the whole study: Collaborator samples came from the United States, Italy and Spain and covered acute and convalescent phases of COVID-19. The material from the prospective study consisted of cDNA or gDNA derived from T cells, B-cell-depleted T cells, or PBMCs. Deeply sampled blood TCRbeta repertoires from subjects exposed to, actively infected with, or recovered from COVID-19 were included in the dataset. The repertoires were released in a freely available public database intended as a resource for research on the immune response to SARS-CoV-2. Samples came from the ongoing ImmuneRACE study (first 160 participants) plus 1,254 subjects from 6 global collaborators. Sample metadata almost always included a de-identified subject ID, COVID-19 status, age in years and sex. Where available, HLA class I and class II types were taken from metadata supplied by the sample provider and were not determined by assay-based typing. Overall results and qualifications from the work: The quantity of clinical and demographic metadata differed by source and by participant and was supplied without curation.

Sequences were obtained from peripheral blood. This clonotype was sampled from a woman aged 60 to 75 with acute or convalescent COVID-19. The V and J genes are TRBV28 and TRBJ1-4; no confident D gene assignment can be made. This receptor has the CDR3 CASSSEPGRGEKLFF. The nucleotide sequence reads TGTGCCAGCAGTTCAGAGCCGGGGAGAGGGGAAAAACTGTTTTTT.